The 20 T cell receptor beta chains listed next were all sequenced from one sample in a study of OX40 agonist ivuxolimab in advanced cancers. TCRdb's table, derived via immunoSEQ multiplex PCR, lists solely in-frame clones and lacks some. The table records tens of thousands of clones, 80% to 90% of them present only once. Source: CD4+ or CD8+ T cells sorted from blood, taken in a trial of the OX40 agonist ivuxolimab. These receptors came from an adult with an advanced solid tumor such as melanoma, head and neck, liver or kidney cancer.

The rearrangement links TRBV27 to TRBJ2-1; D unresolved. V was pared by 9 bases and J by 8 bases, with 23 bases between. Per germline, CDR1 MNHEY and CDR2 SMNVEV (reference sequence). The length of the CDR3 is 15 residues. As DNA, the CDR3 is TGTGCCAGTCGGAGCCGTGGTGGCCTTCGGGATGAGCAGTTCTTC. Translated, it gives CASRSRGGLRDEQFF.

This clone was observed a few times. CDR3 sequence: CASSSTGAEAFF. In DNA form, the CDR3 reads TGTGCCAGCAGCTCAACAGGCGCTGAAGCTTTCTTT. The chain uses TRBV5-4 and TRBJ1-1; TRBD1 might be the D (5 bases). The germline gives CDR1 SGHNT, CDR2 YYREEE (reference sequence). This CDR3 has 12 amino acids. Trimming pared 3 bases from V and 6 bases from J, leaving 9 bases between.

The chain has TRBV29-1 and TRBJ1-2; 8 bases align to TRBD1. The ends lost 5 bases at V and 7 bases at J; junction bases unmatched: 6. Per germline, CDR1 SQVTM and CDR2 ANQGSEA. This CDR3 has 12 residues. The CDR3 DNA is TGCAGCGTTCTGACAGGGGACGGTGGCTACACCTTC. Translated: CSVLTGDGGYTF.

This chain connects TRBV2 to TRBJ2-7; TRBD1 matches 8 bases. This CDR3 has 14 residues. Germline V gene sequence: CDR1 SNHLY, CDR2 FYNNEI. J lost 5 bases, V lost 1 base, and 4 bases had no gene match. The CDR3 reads CASSEGRGLDEQYF. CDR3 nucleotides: TGTGCCAGCAGTGAAGGCAGGGGGCTGGACGAGCAGTACTTC.

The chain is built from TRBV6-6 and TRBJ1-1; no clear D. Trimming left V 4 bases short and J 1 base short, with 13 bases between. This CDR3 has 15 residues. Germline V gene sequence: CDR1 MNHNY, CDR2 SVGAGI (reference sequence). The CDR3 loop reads CASSFGLGKNTEAFF. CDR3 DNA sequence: TGTGCCAGCAGTTTCGGTTTAGGGAAGAACACTGAAGCTTTCTTT.

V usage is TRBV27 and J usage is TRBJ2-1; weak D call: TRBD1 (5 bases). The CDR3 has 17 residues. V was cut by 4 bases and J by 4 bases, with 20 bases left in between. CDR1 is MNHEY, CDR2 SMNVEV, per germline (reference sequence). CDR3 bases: TGTGCCAGCAGTTCGGACACCAGCCATATAATATACAATGAGCAGTTCTTC. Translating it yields CASSSDTSHIIYNEQFF.

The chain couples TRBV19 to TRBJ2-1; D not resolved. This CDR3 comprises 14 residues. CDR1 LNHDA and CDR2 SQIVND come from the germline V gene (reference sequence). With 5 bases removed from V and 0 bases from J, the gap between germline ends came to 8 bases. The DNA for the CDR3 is TGTGCCAGTAGTCTAACCAGCTCCTACAATGAGCAGTTCTTC. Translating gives CASSLTSSYNEQFF.

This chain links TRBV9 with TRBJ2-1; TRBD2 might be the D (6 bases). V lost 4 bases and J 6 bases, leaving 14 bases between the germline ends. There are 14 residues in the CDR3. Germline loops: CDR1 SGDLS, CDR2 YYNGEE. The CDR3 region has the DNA TGTGCCAGCAGCTCCCGACTAGTGGGCAATGAGCAGTTCTTC. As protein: CASSSRLVGNEQFF.

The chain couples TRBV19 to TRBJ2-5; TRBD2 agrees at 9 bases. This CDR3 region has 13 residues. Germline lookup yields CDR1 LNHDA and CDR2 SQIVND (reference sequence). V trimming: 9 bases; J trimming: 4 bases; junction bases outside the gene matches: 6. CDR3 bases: TGTGCCAGCAGCGGGAGGATACGAGAGACCCAGTACTTC. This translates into CASSGRIRETQYF.

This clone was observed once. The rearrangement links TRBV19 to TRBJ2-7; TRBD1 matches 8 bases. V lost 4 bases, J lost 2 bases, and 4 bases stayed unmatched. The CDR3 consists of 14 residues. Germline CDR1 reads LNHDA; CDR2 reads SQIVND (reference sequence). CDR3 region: CASSTTGAPYEQYF. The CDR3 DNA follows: TGTGCCAGTAGTACGACAGGGGCTCCCTACGAGCAGTACTTC.

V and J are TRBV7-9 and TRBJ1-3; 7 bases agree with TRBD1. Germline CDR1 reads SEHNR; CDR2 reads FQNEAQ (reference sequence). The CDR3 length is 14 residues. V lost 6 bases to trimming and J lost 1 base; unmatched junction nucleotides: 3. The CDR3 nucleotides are TGTGCCAGCAGTTCAGGGGGGTCTGGAAACACCATATATTTT. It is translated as CASSSGGSGNTIYF.

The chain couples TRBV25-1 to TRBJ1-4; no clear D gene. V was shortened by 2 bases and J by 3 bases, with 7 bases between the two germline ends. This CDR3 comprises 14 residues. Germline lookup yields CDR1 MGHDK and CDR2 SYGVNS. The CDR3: CASSEGRSNEKLFF. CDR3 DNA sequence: TGTGCCAGCAGTGAAGGTAGATCTAATGAAAAACTGTTTTTT.

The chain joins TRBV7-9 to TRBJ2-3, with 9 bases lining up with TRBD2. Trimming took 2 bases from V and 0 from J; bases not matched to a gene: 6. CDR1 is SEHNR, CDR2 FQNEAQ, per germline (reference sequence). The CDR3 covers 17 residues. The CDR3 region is CASSLTRLAESTDTQYF. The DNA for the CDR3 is TGTGCCAGCAGCTTAACACGACTAGCGGAGAGCACAGATACGCAGTATTTT.

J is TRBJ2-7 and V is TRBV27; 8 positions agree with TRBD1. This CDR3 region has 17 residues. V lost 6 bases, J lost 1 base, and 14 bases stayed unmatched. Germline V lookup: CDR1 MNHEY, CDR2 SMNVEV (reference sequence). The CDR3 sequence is CASSTSFADRVSYEQYF. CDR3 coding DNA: TGTGCCAGCAGCACCTCCTTCGCGGACAGGGTTTCCTACGAGCAGTACTTC.

The CDR3 DNA is TGTGCCAGCAGTTTTGGGACAGGCAGCAATCAGCCCCAGCATTTT. This sequence encodes CASSFGTGSNQPQHF. The genes are TRBV28 and TRBJ1-5; 8 bases match TRBD1. This CDR3 has 15 amino acids. Germline V gene data show CDR1 as MDHEN and CDR2 as SYDVKM. Trimming removed 3 bases from V and 1 base from J; junction bases left unmatched: 2.

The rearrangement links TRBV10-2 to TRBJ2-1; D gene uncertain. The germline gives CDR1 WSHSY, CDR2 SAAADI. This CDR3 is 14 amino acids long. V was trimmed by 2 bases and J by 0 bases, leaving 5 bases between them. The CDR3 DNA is TGCGCCAGCAGTGAGGTCAGCTCCTACAATGAGCAGTTCTTC. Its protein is CASSEVSSYNEQFF.

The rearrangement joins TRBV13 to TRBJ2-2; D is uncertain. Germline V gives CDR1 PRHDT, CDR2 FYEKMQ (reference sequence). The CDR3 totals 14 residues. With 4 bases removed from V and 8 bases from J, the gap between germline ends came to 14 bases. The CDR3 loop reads CASSSDVAGGELFF. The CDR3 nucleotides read TGTGCCAGCAGCTCGGACGTCGCTGGTGGGGAGCTGTTTTTT.

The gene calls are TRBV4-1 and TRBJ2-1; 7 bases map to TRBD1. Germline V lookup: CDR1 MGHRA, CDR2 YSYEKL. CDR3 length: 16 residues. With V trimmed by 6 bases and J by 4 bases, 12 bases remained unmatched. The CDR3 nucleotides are TGCGCCAGCAGACTTAGCCGGGACAGTTCTTACAATGAGCAGTTCTTC. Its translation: CASRLSRDSSYNEQFF.

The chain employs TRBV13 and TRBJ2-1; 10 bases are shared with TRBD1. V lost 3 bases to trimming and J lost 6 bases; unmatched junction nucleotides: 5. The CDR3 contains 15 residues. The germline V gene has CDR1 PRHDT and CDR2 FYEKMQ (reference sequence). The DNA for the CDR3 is TGTGCCAGCAGCTTGGGGAGGGACAGGGGCAATGAGCAGTTCTTC. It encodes CASSLGRDRGNEQFF.

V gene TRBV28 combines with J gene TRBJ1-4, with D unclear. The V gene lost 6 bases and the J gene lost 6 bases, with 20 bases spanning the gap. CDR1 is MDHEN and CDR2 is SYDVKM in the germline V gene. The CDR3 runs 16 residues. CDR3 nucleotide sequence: TGTGCCAGCAGCCCTTGGACCTTCGAGTTTTATGAAAAACTGTTTTTT. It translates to CASSPWTFEFYEKLFF.